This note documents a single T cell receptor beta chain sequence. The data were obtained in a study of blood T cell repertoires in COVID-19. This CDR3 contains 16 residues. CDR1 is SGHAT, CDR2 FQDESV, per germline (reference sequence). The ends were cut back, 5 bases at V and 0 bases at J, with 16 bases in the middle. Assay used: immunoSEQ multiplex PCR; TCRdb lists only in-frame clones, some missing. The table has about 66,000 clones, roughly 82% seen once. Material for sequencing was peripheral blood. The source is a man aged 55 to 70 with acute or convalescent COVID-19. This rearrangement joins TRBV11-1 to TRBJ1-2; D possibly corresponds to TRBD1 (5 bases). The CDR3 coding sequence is TGTGCCAGCAGCGCCAACTCAGGGCCGTCTAACTATGGCTACACCTTC. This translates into CASSANSGPSNYGYTF.